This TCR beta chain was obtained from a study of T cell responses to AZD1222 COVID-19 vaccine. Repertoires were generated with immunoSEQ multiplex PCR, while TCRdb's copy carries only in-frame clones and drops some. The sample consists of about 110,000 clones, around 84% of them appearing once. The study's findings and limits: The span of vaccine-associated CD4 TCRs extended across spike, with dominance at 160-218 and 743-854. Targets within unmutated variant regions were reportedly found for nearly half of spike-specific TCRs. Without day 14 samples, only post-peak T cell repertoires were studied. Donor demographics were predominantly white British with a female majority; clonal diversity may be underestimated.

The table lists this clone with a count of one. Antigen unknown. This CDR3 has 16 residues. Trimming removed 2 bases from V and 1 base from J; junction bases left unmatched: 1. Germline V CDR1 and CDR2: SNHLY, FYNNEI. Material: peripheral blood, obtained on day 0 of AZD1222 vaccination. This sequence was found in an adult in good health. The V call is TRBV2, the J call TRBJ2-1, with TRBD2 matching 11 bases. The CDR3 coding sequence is TGTGCCAGCAGTGAAACTAGCGGGGGTTCCTACAATGAGCAGTTCTTC. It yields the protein CASSETSGGSYNEQFF.